The 32 T cell receptor beta chains reported below all come from one sample, sequenced in a study of regulatory T cells in long-lasting Graves disease. Time point here: newly diagnosed GD, antithyroid drugs for less than 3 months. After RNA was extracted from PBMCs, the TCR library was made from it. CDR3-region Arm-PCR and iRepertoire HTBI primers produced the TCR beta libraries. In TCRdb, the multiplex PCR reads were re-called with MiXCR into one record per CDR3 protein. The sample lists 400,000 to 500,000 distinct CDR3 sequences; more than 12% were seen once. Separately, the same data were catalogued under a study of T cells in Graves' hyperthyroidism and ophthalmopathy.

Sequenced material: peripheral blood mononuclear cells (PBMCs), taken at new diagnosis, from a patient treated with antithyroid drugs. All receptors derive from a woman aged 25-40 years with Graves disease.

For this clonotype: A far larger clone is one base from this, pointing to a likely read error. This chain connects TRBV2 to TRBJ2-4, with D tentatively TRBD2 (6 bases). CDR3 length: 17 residues. Germline V CDR1 and CDR2: SNHLY, FYNNEI. The V gene lost 2 bases and the J gene lost 13 bases, with 27 bases spanning the gap. DNA for the CDR3: TGTGCCAGCAGTGAACGGGATAGCGGCTTGGGTAGGAATGAGCAGTACTTC. Translation: CASSERDSGLGRNEQYF.

This chain's CDR3 is CATSDIRGGETQYF. In DNA, the CDR3 is TGTGCCACCAGTGATATCAGGGGAGGAGAGACCCAGTACTTC. The V gene is TRBV24-1, the J gene TRBJ2-5, with D possibly being TRBD1 or TRBD2 (6 bases each). This CDR3 spans 14 amino acids. V gave up 3 bases and J gave up 4 bases, with 11 bases separating them. Germline V gives CDR1 KGHDR, CDR2 SFDVKD.

This clonotype showed up many times. This chain links TRBV27 with TRBJ2-7; D might be TRBD1 (6 bases). The V gene's germline CDR1 is MNHEY and CDR2 SMNVEV (reference sequence). The CDR3 has 13 amino acids. Between the trimmed V and J ends, which lost 4 bases and 5 bases, there was a span of 12 bases. This CDR3 is CASSSGARNEQYF. CDR3 coding DNA: TGTGCCAGCAGTTCAGGGGCCAGGAACGAGCAGTACTTC.

This clonotype was seen a handful of times. The V and J genes are TRBV7-3 and TRBJ2-5, with 8 bases matching TRBD1. This CDR3 has 16 amino acids. V lost 0 bases and J lost 5; bases outside the gene matches: 8. Looked up from germline, CDR1 is SGHTA and CDR2 is FQGTGA. The CDR3, as DNA: TGTGCCAGCAGCTTAACGGGGGCAGGGGGCGATGAGACCCAGTACTTC. Its protein product is CASSLTGAGGDETQYF.

This clonotype was detected ten times or more. This sequence joins TRBV7-2 and TRBJ1-2; 7 positions match TRBD1. Germline lookup yields CDR1 SGHTA and CDR2 FQGNSA. V lost 5 bases to trimming and J lost 8 bases; unmatched junction nucleotides: 8. This CDR3 has 13 amino acids. CDR3 sequence reads: CASSRDRAGGYTF. As DNA, the CDR3 is TGTGCCAGCAGCCGAGACAGGGCTGGCGGCTACACCTTC.

This clonotype was counted ten times or more. The rearrangement joins TRBV11-2 to TRBJ1-3; D is uncertain. This CDR3 has 14 amino acids. The V gene lost 0 bases and the J gene lost 7 bases, with 10 bases spanning the gap. Germline V gives CDR1 SGHAT, CDR2 FQNNGV. CDR3 in amino acids: CASSLEETWNTIYF. CDR3 in DNA: TGTGCCAGCAGCTTAGAGGAGACCTGGAACACCATATATTTT.

This clonotype was detected ten times or more. The genes are TRBV27 and TRBJ2-7, with D perhaps matching TRBD1 or TRBD2 (5 bases each). CDR1 is MNHEY, CDR2 SMNVEV, per germline (reference sequence). CDR3 length: 17 residues. V was shortened by 5 bases and J by 4 bases, with 24 bases between the two germline ends. This CDR3 is CASSPSRGRYLGYEQYF. For the CDR3, the DNA is TGTGCCAGCAGTCCTAGCCGGGGCCGGTATTTGGGGTACGAGCAGTACTTC.

This clonotype occurred many times. The chain has TRBV24-1 and TRBJ2-7, with 9 bases identical to TRBD2. With V trimmed by 2 bases and J by 3 bases, 10 bases remained unmatched. This CDR3 spans 17 amino acids. Germline CDR1 is KGHDR and CDR2 is SFDVKD. CDR3 in amino acids: CATSDSLAGGPYYEQYF. The CDR3 coding sequence is TGTGCCACCAGTGATTCCCTGGCGGGAGGGCCTTACTACGAGCAGTACTTC.

The chain carries TRBV19 and TRBJ1-1; D is unresolved. CDR3 size: 14 residues. V dropped 4 bases and J dropped 7 bases, with 16 bases sitting between them. Germline V gives CDR1 LNHDA, CDR2 SQIVND (reference sequence). The CDR3 loop reads CASSKVYSPGEAFF. CDR3 nucleotides: TGTGCCAGTAGTAAGGTCTATAGCCCAGGTGAAGCTTTCTTT.

This clonotype was detected ten times or more. The chain has TRBV12-3 or TRBV12-4 and TRBJ1-2; 8 positions agree with TRBD1. The CDR3 contains 15 residues. Unmatched junction bases numbered 6, after V lost 6 bases and J lost 0 bases. DNA for the CDR3: TGTGCCAGCAGACCGACAGGGGTGGCTAACTATGGCTACACCTTC. It codes for CASRPTGVANYGYTF.

The table lists this clonotype with a few counts. This chain joins TRBV7-9 and TRBJ1-3; D unresolved. Trimming pared 1 base from V and 4 bases from J, leaving 11 bases between. There are 15 residues in the CDR3. Germline CDR1 is SEHNR and CDR2 is FQNEAQ (reference sequence). The DNA of the CDR3 is TGTGCCAGCAGCTTAGGCGGGGATGCCGGAAACACCATATATTTT. This translates into CASSLGGDAGNTIYF. Full variable domain (missing parts from reference TRBV7-9 and TRBJ1-3): DTGVSQNPRHKITKRGQNVTFRCDPISEHNRLYWYRQTLGQGPEFLTYFQNEAQLEKSRLLSDRFSAERPKGSFSTLEIQRTEQGDSAMYLCASSLGGDAGNTIYFGEGSWLTVV.

This clonotype was counted only a few times. The CDR3 region is CASSYPRTSGSVGNIQYF. DNA of the CDR3: TGTGCCAGCAGTTACCCTAGGACTAGCGGGAGTGTTGGAAACATTCAGTACTTC. V gene TRBV6-5 combines with J gene TRBJ2-4, with 13 bases aligning to TRBD2. CDR3 length equals 18 residues. Germline V gene data show CDR1 as MNHEY and CDR2 as SVGAGI. J was trimmed by 6 bases and V by 2 bases; bases with no gene match: 10.

This clonotype occurred many times. V and J are TRBV12-3 or TRBV12-4 and TRBJ2-1; either TRBD1 or TRBD2 may fit D (5 bases each). The CDR3 runs to 15 residues. V lost 1 base and J lost 3, with 10 bases in between. CDR3 region: CASSLGEGFYNEQFF. CDR3 bases: TGTGCCAGCAGTTTAGGCGAGGGGTTCTACAATGAGCAGTTCTTC.

This clonotype was picked up a small number of times. This sequence joins TRBV19 and TRBJ1-5; D unclear. CDR3 length: 13 residues. V was trimmed by 0 bases and J by 4 bases, leaving 4 bases between them. Germline assignment: CDR1 LNHDA and CDR2 SQIVND (reference sequence). CDR3 bases: TGTGCCAGTAGTATAGAGCGGAATCAGCCCCAGCATTTT. Protein: CASSIERNQPQHF.

This clonotype occurred a few times. The chain employs TRBV11-3 and TRBJ2-2; 9 positions match TRBD1. Looked up from germline, CDR1 is SGHNT and CDR2 is YENEEA. Trimming removed 8 bases from V and 2 bases from J; junction bases left unmatched: 6. This CDR3 is 15 amino acids long. The CDR3 protein is CASRRTGDNTGELFF. The CDR3, as DNA: TGTGCCAGCCGACGGACAGGGGATAACACCGGGGAGCTGTTTTTT.

With respect to this clonotype: This may be a read error: a much more frequent sequence differs by one nucleotide. V usage is TRBV3-1 and J usage is TRBJ2-5, with D maybe TRBD2 (5 bases). The better agreement between TRBJ2-1 and the DNA end casts doubt on the J call. The CDR3 length is 13 residues. The germline gives CDR1 LGHDT, CDR2 YNNKEL (reference sequence). The CDR3 coding sequence is TGTGCCAGCAGCCACGGGGTCGGGAATGAGCAGTTCTTC. It translates to CASSHGVGNEQFF.

A remark on this clonotype: A clone one base away is much larger, so this may be a read error. This sequence joins TRBV13 and TRBJ2-1; tentatively, D is TRBD2 (6 bases). This CDR3 spans 21 amino acids. Germline V CDR1 and CDR2: PRHDT, FYEKMQ (reference sequence). The CDR3 coding sequence is TGTGCCAGCAGCCCTAGTCGCGCTAGCGAGAGTGGAATTGATGCCTACAGTGAGCAGTTCTTC. Residues: CASSPSRASESGIDAYSEQFF.

This clonotype has ten or more counts. The chain couples TRBV6-2 or TRBV6-3 to TRBJ1-1; D is perhaps TRBD1 (6 bases). The germline gives CDR1 MNHEY, CDR2 SVGEGT. The CDR3 sequence is 14 residues long. Between the trimmed V and J ends, which lost 2 bases and 3 bases, there was a span of 10 bases. The CDR3 DNA is TGTGCCAGCAGTTACAAAGGGGGAGACACTGAAGCTTTCTTT. This gives the protein CASSYKGGDTEAFF.

The table lists this clonotype with many counts. The J gene is TRBJ1-2, the V gene TRBV5-1; D possibly corresponds to TRBD1 (6 bases). From germline, CDR1 is SGHRS and CDR2 YFSETQ. The CDR3 spans 14 residues. The V end was cut by 3 bases, the J end by 8 bases, with 17 bases between. Here the CDR3 DNA reads TGCGCCAGCAGCTCCACCGGACAGACAAGAGGCTACACCTTC. Translating gives CASSSTGQTRGYTF. Supplemented by reference TRBV5-1 and TRBJ1-2, the full variable domain reads KAGVTQTPRYLIKTRGQQVTLSCSPISGHRSVSWYQQTPGQGLQFLFEYFSETQRNKGNFPGRFSGRQFSNSRSEMNVSTLELGDSALYLCASSSTGQTRGYTFGSGTRLTVV.

This clonotype showed up many times. This rearrangement joins TRBV5-1 to TRBJ1-1, with D perhaps matching TRBD1 (6 bases). In germline, CDR1 is SGHRS, CDR2 YFSETQ. CDR3 length: 15 residues. Deletions cut 0 bases from V and 1 base from J, with 10 bases between. The CDR3 DNA reads as TGCGCCAGCAGCTTGGTTGGGGGCGGGAACACTGAAGCTTTCTTT. Translation: CASSLVGGGNTEAFF.

The CDR3, as DNA: TGTGCCAGCAGCCAACTAGCGGGCATCCAAGAGACCCAGTACTTC. Residues: CASSQLAGIQETQYF. This rearrangement joins TRBV7-2 to TRBJ2-5; 9 bases are a match to TRBD2. Germline V CDR1 and CDR2: SGHTA, FQGNSA. Trimming took 5 bases from V and 1 from J; bases not matched to a gene: 5. The CDR3 is 15 residues long.

There are a few counts of this clonotype. This chain connects TRBV6-9 to TRBJ1-6, with D uncertain. The CDR3 spans 14 residues. With 3 bases removed from V and 4 bases from J, the gap between germline ends came to 7 bases. Germline V gene lookup returns CDR1 MNHGY and CDR2 SVAAGI. The CDR3 region is CASSYGTYNSPLHF. CDR3 nucleotide sequence: TGTGCCAGCAGTTACGGTACATATAATTCACCCCTCCACTTT.

Worth noting for this clonotype: This clone may be a read error of a much larger clone one base away. This rearrangement joins TRBV3-1 to TRBJ2-5; D may be TRBD2 (5 bases). This CDR3 has 18 residues. Trimming took off 0 bases at V and 11 bases at J, with 28 bases between the two ends. Germline V lookup: CDR1 LGHDT, CDR2 YNNKEL (reference sequence). CDR3 amino acids: CASSQDVWVRRVRDEQYF. Written as DNA, the CDR3 is TGTGCCAGCAGCCAAGACGTTTGGGTGAGGCGGGTTAGGGATGAGCAGTACTTC.

The V and J genes are TRBV5-1 and TRBJ2-1; no clear D gene. The CDR3 length is 14 residues. Trimming cost V 3 bases and J 6 bases, with 13 bases left between them. The germline V gene has CDR1 SGHRS and CDR2 YFSETQ. The CDR3 sequence: CASSYNQAGNEQFF. CDR3 DNA: TGCGCCAGCAGCTATAATCAGGCCGGCAATGAGCAGTTCTTC.

This chain uses TRBV10-3 with TRBJ2-3; TRBD1 is a possible D gene (6 bases). V was shortened by 2 bases and J by 1 base, with 10 bases between the two germline ends. This CDR3 is 15 amino acids long. Germline V gene lookup returns CDR1 ENHRY and CDR2 SYGVKD. CDR3: CAISEMGAGTDTQYF. The CDR3 nucleotides read TGTGCCATCAGTGAGATGGGGGCCGGCACAGATACGCAGTATTTT.

This clonotype was detected many times. The V and J genes are TRBV11-2 and TRBJ2-7; D may be TRBD2 (5 bases). Per the germline V gene, CDR1 is SGHAT and CDR2 is FQNNGV. The CDR3 is made up of 13 amino acids. V shed 11 bases and J shed 3 bases, with 17 bases lying between them. Written as DNA, the CDR3 is TGTGCCTCCCGTGGAGGTCCCCACTACGAGCAGTACTTC. Translating gives CASRGGPHYEQYF.

This clonotype was detected many times. The chain couples TRBV11-1 to TRBJ2-5, with TRBD2 matching 7 bases. The ends lost 1 base at V and 4 bases at J; junction bases unmatched: 9. The CDR3 runs 16 residues. The germline V gene has CDR1 SGHAT and CDR2 FQDESV (reference sequence). The CDR3 DNA reads TGTGCCAGCAGCTTAGGACCCAGCGGGATAATAGAGACCCAGTACTTC. This gives the protein CASSLGPSGIIETQYF. Combining the CDR3 with reference TRBV11-1 and TRBJ2-5 gives the whole variable domain EAEVAQSPRYKITEKSQAVAFWCDPISGHATLYWYRQILGQGPELLVQFQDESVVDDSQLPKDRFSAERLKGVDSTLKIQPAELGDSAMYLCASSLGPSGIIETQYFGPGTRLLVL.

This clonotype was recorded at least ten times. V is TRBV2 and J is TRBJ1-2, with TRBD1 matching 7 bases. V lost 6 bases and J lost 2; bases outside the gene matches: 15. Germline V gives CDR1 SNHLY, CDR2 FYNNEI. CDR3 size: 17 residues. CDR3 loop: CASRNRGTGVSNYGYTF. As DNA, the CDR3 is TGTGCCAGCAGAAACCGGGGTACAGGGGTGTCCAACTATGGCTACACCTTC. The whole variable domain, filled in from reference TRBV2 and TRBJ1-2, reads EPEVTQTPSHQVTQMGQEVILRCVPISNHLYFYWYRQILGQKVEFLVSFYNNEISEKSEIFDDQFSVERPDGSNFTLKIRSTKLEDSAMYFCASRNRGTGVSNYGYTFGSGTRLTVV.

The chain employs TRBV25-1 and TRBJ1-1; 12 bases map to TRBD1. Germline CDR1 reads MGHDK; CDR2 reads SYGVNS. This CDR3 has 15 amino acids. Germline trimming cut 4 bases from V and 7 bases from J; bases unmatched to any gene: 7. CDR3 sequence (DNA): TGTGCCAGCAGTGTGGGGACAGGGGGCTTTGGTGAAGCTTTCTTT. Its protein product is CASSVGTGGFGEAFF.

Comment on this clonotype: This sequence may be a read error, since a much larger clone differs from it by one base. This chain uses TRBV6-2 or TRBV6-3 with TRBJ2-1; 12 bases align to TRBD2. Trimming took 8 bases from V and 6 from J; bases not matched to a gene: 5. Germline CDR1 and CDR2: MNHEY and SVGEGT. CDR3 length: 14 residues. CDR3 coding DNA: TGTGCCAGCTTCGGGACTAGCGGGTCCAATGAGCAGTTCTTC. Its protein is CASFGTSGSNEQFF.

The chain joins TRBV2 to TRBJ2-1; the match to TRBD2 covers 7 bases. Germline trimming cut 2 bases from V and 6 bases from J; bases unmatched to any gene: 4. Germline V gene lookup returns CDR1 SNHLY and CDR2 FYNNEI. CDR3 length: 14 residues. CDR3 nucleotide sequence: TGTGCCAGCAGTGAAAGGGGCGGGAGCAATGAGCAGTTCTTC. Translation gives CASSERGGSNEQFF.

The J gene is TRBJ2-1, the V gene TRBV7-3; 9 positions match TRBD2. This CDR3 is built from 15 residues. V shed 5 bases and J 6 bases; nucleotides not matched to a gene: 8. Germline CDR1 reads SGHTA; CDR2 reads FQGTGA. CDR3 loop: CASSVSGRGPNEQFF. The CDR3 bases are TGTGCCAGCAGCGTTAGCGGGAGAGGTCCCAATGAGCAGTTCTTC.